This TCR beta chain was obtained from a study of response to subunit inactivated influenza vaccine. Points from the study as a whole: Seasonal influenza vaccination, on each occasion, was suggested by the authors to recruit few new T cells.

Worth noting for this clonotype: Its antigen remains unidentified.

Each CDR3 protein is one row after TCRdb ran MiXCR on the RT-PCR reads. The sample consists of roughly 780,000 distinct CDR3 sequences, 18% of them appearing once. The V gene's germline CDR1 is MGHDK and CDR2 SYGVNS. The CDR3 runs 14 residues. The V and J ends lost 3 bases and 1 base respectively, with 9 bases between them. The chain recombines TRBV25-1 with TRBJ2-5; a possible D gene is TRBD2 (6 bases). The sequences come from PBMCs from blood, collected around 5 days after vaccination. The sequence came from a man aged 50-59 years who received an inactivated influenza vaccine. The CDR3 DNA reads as TGTGCCAGCAGTGACCCGGGAGTCCAAGAGACCCAGTACTTC. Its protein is CASSDPGVQETQYF.